This T cell receptor (beta chain) was documented in a study of cytomegalovirus exposure and HLA in healthy donors. The PCR was carried out with 60 Vbeta primers and 13 Jbeta primers. Repertoires were generated with immunoSEQ multiplex PCR, while TCRdb's copy carries only in-frame clones and drops some. Of about 240,000 clones in the sample, 70% to 90% were seen once. Study conclusions and caveats: Sequencing likely generated an artifact that appeared as a cluster of highly shared sequence variants. TCR beta V segments were, for the most part, productive about 87% or about 30% of the time in an earlier analysis.

As concerns this clone: Its antigen is still unknown.

The CDR3 is made up of 17 amino acids. V was clipped by 6 bases and J by 0 bases, with 18 bases between them. CDR1 is LNHDA and CDR2 is SQIVND in the germline V gene (reference sequence). The sample was PBMCs. The clonotype originates from a girl aged 2-10 years in good health and CMV-seronegative. The chain joins TRBV19 to TRBJ1-5; D is possibly TRBD1 (5 bases). CDR3 loop: CASRFSDSPYSNQPQHF. In DNA, the CDR3 is TGTGCCAGTAGGTTCAGCGACAGTCCTTATAGCAATCAGCCCCAGCATTTT.